These T cell receptor beta chains were read from a single sample in a study of shared clonotypes between healthy human individuals. The method was immunoSEQ multiplex PCR; TCRdb's version includes in-frame clones alone and lacks a portion of them. Of about 1.1 million clones listed, 70% to 80% are singletons. The sequenced sample was memory CD4+ T cells from PBMCs. These receptors were collected from a man between 18 and 29 years old in good health. Some clones in this sample may be carry-over from other donors' samples. Each CDR3 is given with its conserved first and last residue. A D gene is named only where the DNA matches it firmly. The size of a clone is reported for some rows only, either as once, few or many, or as a class for expanded clones.

CDR3 length | J gene | V gene | D gene | clone size | CDR3 DNA | CDR3 protein
16 | TRBJ2-5 | TRBV5-1 | TRBD2 | - | TGCGCCAGCAGCTGGGCGGGGACTAGCGGCCAAGAGACCCAGTACTTC | CASSWAGTSGQETQYF
14 | TRBJ2-1 | TRBV18 | - | - | TGTGCCAGCTCTCCGGGACCTGTTGGGCGGGAGCAGTTCTTC | CASSPGPVGREQFF
17 | TRBJ2-6 | TRBV18 | - | - | TGTGCCAGCTCCCGAGGGACGGAACTACTCCGGGCCAACGTCCTGACTTTC | CASSRGTELLRANVLTF
13 | TRBJ2-1 | TRBV7-9 | - | - | TGTGCCAGCAGCTCCTATGGTGGCAATGAGCAGTTCTTC | CASSSYGGNEQFF
14 | TRBJ1-4 | TRBV5-4 | - | - | TGTGCCAGCAGCTTGGAGGGGTTACGGGAAAAACTGTTTTTT | CASSLEGLREKLFF
13 | TRBJ2-2 | TRBV28 | - | - | TGTGCCAGCAGACAGACCCTCAGCGGGGAGCTGTTTTTT | CASRQTLSGELFF
15 | TRBJ2-5 | TRBV5-1 | - | - | TGCGCCAGCAGCCCCAGAGCCGCAGGTGGAGAGACCCAGTACTTC | CASSPRAAGGETQYF
15 | TRBJ2-1 | TRBV6-1 | - | - | TGTGCCAGCGTCGACAGACCCGGGCCGAACAATGAGCAGTTCTTC | CASVDRPGPNNEQFF
14 | TRBJ2-7 | TRBV11-2 | TRBD2 | - | TGTGCCAGCAGCTTAGGCGGGAGAGTCTACGAGCAGTACTTC | CASSLGGRVYEQYF
14 | TRBJ2-2 | TRBV7-9 | - | few | TGTGCCAGCAGCCCTTACGCGAACACCGGGGAGCTGTTTTTT | CASSPYANTGELFF
15 | TRBJ2-7 | TRBV9 | TRBD1 | - | TGTGCCAGCAGCGTAGAAGGGACAGGAGCCTACGAGCAGTACTTC | CASSVEGTGAYEQYF
13 | TRBJ2-3 | TRBV14 | - | once | TGTGCCAGCAGTCAGAATACAGGTACTACGCAGTATTTT | CASSQNTGTTQYF
14 | TRBJ2-3 | TRBV14 | - | once | TGTGCCAGCAGCCGTGGACGCCCTTTAGATACGCAGTATTTT | CASSRGRPLDTQYF
14 | TRBJ2-7 | TRBV7-2 | TRBD1 | - | TGTGCCAGCAGCCGTCGACAGGGACCCTACGAGCAGTACTTC | CASSRRQGPYEQYF
14 | TRBJ1-5 | TRBV7-2 | TRBD1 | once | TGTGCCAGCAGCACCACAGGGGGCATTCAGCCCCAGCATTTT | CASSTTGGIQPQHF
13 | TRBJ2-3 | TRBV29-1 | - | - | TGCAGCGTCGACGGACCTGGGGAAGATACGCAGTATTTT | CSVDGPGEDTQYF
15 | TRBJ2-7 | TRBV19 | TRBD1 | - | TGTGCCAGTAGTATGTTCCCGGGACAGGGTCGCGAGCAGTACTTC | CASSMFPGQGREQYF
19 | TRBJ1-5 | TRBV21-1 | - | - | TGTGCCAGCAGCAGGGGGTTGGGAAGGACAGGGAAACTTAATCAGCCCCAGCATTTT | CASSRGLGRTGKLNQPQHF
14 | TRBJ2-7 | TRBV2 | TRBD2 | - | TGTGCCAGCAGTGGGGGGGGAGCCCTCCGCGAGCAGTACTTC | CASSGGGALREQYF
14 | TRBJ2-1 | TRBV2 | - | - | TGTGCCAGCAGTCCCACAAGCCCCCACAATGAGCAGTTCTTC | CASSPTSPHNEQFF
14 | TRBJ2-5 | TRBV28 | TRBD2 | - | TGTGCCAGCAGTGGACTAGCGGGAAGAGAGACCCAGTACTTC | CASSGLAGRETQYF
17 | TRBJ1-5 | TRBV4-2 | TRBD1 | - | TGTGCCAGCAGCCAAGTATCAGGGGGCGGTGACAATCAGCCCCAGCATTTT | CASSQVSGGGDNQPQHF
12 | TRBJ2-1 | TRBV28 | - | - | TGTGCCAGCAGCTCCCTTTTAGAGGGGCAGTTCTTC | CASSSLLEGQFF
13 | TRBJ2-7 | TRBV18 | - | - | TGTGCCAGCTCACCGGACCCATCCTACGAGCAGTACTTC | CASSPDPSYEQYF
14 | TRBJ1-4 | TRBV6-5 | - | - | TGTGCCAGCAGTCCCCCCGGGACACGTGAAAAACTGTTTTTT | CASSPPGTREKLFF
15 | TRBJ1-1 | TRBV9 | TRBD1 | - | TGTGCCAGCAGCGTTACAGGGGTTTTGAACACTGAAGCTTTCTTT | CASSVTGVLNTEAFF
15 | TRBJ1-5 | TRBV28 | TRBD1 | - | TGTGCCAGCAGTTCCTTGGGACAGGGCAATCAGCCCCAGCATTTT | CASSSLGQGNQPQHF
14 | TRBJ1-2 | TRBV6-6 | TRBD1 | - | TGTGCCAGCAGCGAGGGACAGACATTTCGTGGCTACACCTTC | CASSEGQTFRGYTF
15 | TRBJ2-1 | TRBV6-5 | TRBD2 | - | TGTGCCAGCAGTCCCTTTGGAGCGGGAGGCAATGAGCAGTTCTTC | CASSPFGAGGNEQFF
12 | TRBJ2-1 | TRBV5-1 | - | once | TGCGCCAGCAGCTTGGATATCACAGAGGAGTTCTTC | CASSLDITEEFF
15 | TRBJ1-2 | TRBV6-1 | - | - | TGTGCCAGCATTTTTGTGGACAGTCTTAACTATGGCTACACCTTC | CASIFVDSLNYGYTF
15 | TRBJ2-7 | TRBV15 | TRBD1 | - | TGTGCCACCAGTGACAGGGGCCCGATCTCCTACGAGCAGTACTTC | CATSDRGPISYEQYF
11 | TRBJ1-2 | TRBV29-1 | - | once | TGCAGCGTTGAACAGACGTATGGCTACACCTTC | CSVEQTYGYTF
14 | TRBJ2-3 | TRBV11-2 | - | - | TGTGCCAGCAGCTCCTGGCCGGCGCTGGATACGCAGTATTTT | CASSSWPALDTQYF
15 | TRBJ1-4 | TRBV7-9 | - | once | TGTGCCAGCAGCTCCCAGGGCGGGTCTGAAGAAAAACTGTTTTTT | CASSSQGGSEEKLFF
17 | TRBJ1-4 | TRBV5-1 | - | - | TGCGCCAGCAGCTTGGGTAGCAGCCTTCTAAGGAGTGAAAAACTGTTTTTT | CASSLGSSLLRSEKLFF
17 | TRBJ1-2 | TRBV6-4 | TRBD1 | - | TGTGCCAGCCTCCCGAGGGCAGGGGGCGCATTGGACTATGGCTACACCTTC | CASLPRAGGALDYGYTF
16 | TRBJ2-3 | TRBV4-3 | - | - | TGCGCCAGCAGCCAAGAGTGGAATGGGGGACGAGATACGCAGTATTTT | CASSQEWNGGRDTQYF
15 | TRBJ2-1 | TRBV7-3 | - | - | TGTGCCAGCAGCTTAACGGGACACCTCTACAATGAGCAGTTCTTC | CASSLTGHLYNEQFF
14 | TRBJ2-7 | TRBV6-6 | - | - | TGTGCCAGCAGTTACGGCGGGGTAACCAACGAGCAGTACTTC | CASSYGGVTNEQYF
17 | TRBJ2-7 | TRBV5-1 | TRBD2 | - | TGCGCCAGCAGCTTGGCCGTCGGTAGCGGGGTGAACTACGAGCAGTACTTC | CASSLAVGSGVNYEQYF
15 | TRBJ1-5 | TRBV19 | TRBD1 | - | TGTGCCAGTAGTGAAACGGGACAGGGGGACCAGCCCCAGCATTTT | CASSETGQGDQPQHF
13 | TRBJ1-2 | TRBV18 | - | - | TGTGCCAGCTCACCTCGGGAGGAGGATGGCTACACCTTC | CASSPREEDGYTF
15 | TRBJ2-7 | TRBV27 | TRBD1 | - | TGTGCCAGCAGTAGGGCGGACAGGGACGCGGGCGAGCAGTACTTC | CASSRADRDAGEQYF
13 | TRBJ1-5 | TRBV2 | - | once | TGTGCCAGCAGTGCTGACACTTATCAGCCCCAGCATTTT | CASSADTYQPQHF